These 13 T cell receptor beta chains were all obtained from the same sample, sequenced in a study of blood T cell repertoires in COVID-19. Assay: immunoSEQ multiplex PCR; the TCRdb copy retains only in-frame clones and omits some. The sample lists about 46,000 clones; about 89% were seen once. The sample comprised peripheral blood. All receptors come from a human donor in a cohort sampled during active COVID-19.

The rearrangement links TRBV28 to TRBJ1-1; D is undetermined. The V gene's germline CDR1 is MDHEN and CDR2 SYDVKM. The CDR3 totals 16 residues. The V end was cut by 5 bases, the J end by 4 bases, with 20 bases between. CDR3 loop: CASSPGRAGAFTEAFF. For the CDR3, the DNA is TGTGCCAGCAGTCCCGGGAGGGCAGGAGCTTTCACTGAAGCTTTCTTT.

This chain uses TRBV19 with TRBJ2-3, with D maybe TRBD2 (7 bases). The germline V gene has CDR1 LNHDA and CDR2 SQIVND (reference sequence). CDR3 size: 14 residues. The germline V and J ends were trimmed by 7 bases and 5 bases, with 16 bases remaining between them. The CDR3 sequence: CASKQGGGGDTQYF. CDR3 in DNA: TGTGCCAGTAAACAGGGAGGGGGTGGAGATACGCAGTATTTT.

This clone was seen a few times. The CDR3 sequence: CASSYQGAERAQHF. The CDR3 DNA reads TGTGCCAGCAGTTACCAAGGCGCGGAGAGGGCCCAGCATTTT. The chain is built from TRBV6-2 or TRBV6-3 and TRBJ1-5; D ambiguous. The germline CDR1 and CDR2 sequences are MNHEY and SVGEGT. The length of the CDR3 is 14 residues. V was clipped by 2 bases and J by 11 bases, with 16 bases between them.

V is TRBV20-1 and J is TRBJ1-2; D unresolved. Germline V lookup: CDR1 DFQATT, CDR2 SNEGSKA (reference sequence). This CDR3 is 11 amino acids long. The V end lost 7 bases, the J end lost 8 bases, and 14 bases lay between the germline ends. The CDR3 sequence: CSVTGVGGYTF. DNA for the CDR3: TGCAGTGTTACCGGGGTCGGGGGCTACACCTTC.

This clone was recorded only once. The chain uses TRBV5-6 and TRBJ1-5, with D unclear. The CDR3 spans 14 residues. V was trimmed by 4 bases and J by 6 bases, leaving 14 bases between them. Germline CDR1 and CDR2: SGHDT and YYEEEE. In DNA form, the CDR3 reads TGTGCCAGCAGCCCGGTAAATATCGGTCAGCCCCAGCATTTT. Its protein is CASSPVNIGQPQHF.

The chain is built from TRBV14 and TRBJ2-3; TRBD2 might be the D (5 bases). CDR3 length: 15 residues. V lost 0 bases and J 2 bases, leaving 9 bases between the germline ends. Germline assignment: CDR1 SGHDN and CDR2 FVKESK. The CDR3 here is CASSQDEGITDTQYF. The CDR3 region has the DNA TGTGCCAGCAGCCAAGACGAGGGAATCACAGATACGCAGTATTTT.

This clone was counted once. The chain links TRBV6-1 to TRBJ1-5, with TRBD1 matching over 7 bases. The CDR3 runs to 14 residues. The junction had 3 bases not matched to a gene; V was cut back by 3 bases and J by 4 bases. Germline V gene sequence: CDR1 MNHNS, CDR2 SASEGT. CDR3 amino acids: CASSDPRGNQPQHF. CDR3 in DNA: TGTGCCAGCAGTGACCCCAGGGGGAATCAGCCCCAGCATTTT.

The chain has TRBV5-1 and TRBJ2-5; 10 bases are a match to TRBD2. Looked up from germline, CDR1 is SGHRS and CDR2 is YFSETQ. With V trimmed by 1 base and J by 7 bases, 7 bases remained unmatched. This CDR3 region has 15 residues. CDR3 amino acids: CASSLMLAGDGTQYF. Written as DNA, the CDR3 is TGCGCCAGCAGCTTGATGCTAGCGGGGGACGGGACCCAGTACTTC.

V usage is TRBV7-9 and J usage is TRBJ2-5; a weak D match, TRBD2 (6 bases). This CDR3 has 13 amino acids. In germline, CDR1 is SEHNR, CDR2 FQNEAQ (reference sequence). Trimming pared 0 bases from V and 4 bases from J, leaving 6 bases between. CDR3 sequence: CASSLAGGETQYF. DNA of the CDR3: TGTGCCAGCAGCTTAGCCGGGGGAGAGACCCAGTACTTC.

The table lists this clone with a few counts. The chain joins TRBV3-1 (or the pseudogene TRBV3-2) to TRBJ2-7, with a tentative D call TRBD2 (6 bases). Germline loops: CDR1 LGHDT, CDR2 YNNKEL (reference sequence). The CDR3 extends over 12 amino acids. The V end was cut by 10 bases, the J end by 4 bases, with 14 bases between. Here the CDR3 DNA reads TGTGCCACCGGGGCGGGGAGGTACGAGCAGTACTTC. Its protein is CATGAGRYEQYF.

The chain links TRBV5-1 to TRBJ2-1; 8 nucleotides align to TRBD2. Germline loops: CDR1 SGHRS, CDR2 YFSETQ. J was trimmed by 7 bases and V by 0 bases; bases with no gene match: 12. There are 17 residues in the CDR3. CDR3 sequence (DNA): TGCGCCAGCAGCTTGGTGGGGTCCGGGGGGGCCCAGAATGAGCAGTTCTTC. Translation: CASSLVGSGGAQNEQFF.

The V call is TRBV18, the J call TRBJ2-7, with TRBD1 matching over 9 bases. The germline V gene has CDR1 KGHSH and CDR2 LQKENI. The V and J ends lost 4 bases and 6 bases, in that order; junction bases with no gene match: 10. The CDR3 has 15 residues. DNA of the CDR3: TGTGCCAGCTCACAGATGGGGGACAGGGTTTCCGAGCAGTACTTC. Translation gives CASSQMGDRVSEQYF.

The chain employs TRBV5-1 and TRBJ2-3, with TRBD2 matching over 11 bases. Germline values: CDR1 SGHRS, CDR2 YFSETQ. V gave up 6 bases and J gave up 0 bases; unmatched junction bases: 15. This CDR3 is 19 amino acids long. The CDR3 DNA sequence: TGCGCCAGCACTCTGACCTCCACTAGCGGGAGTCTAAGCACAGATACGCAGTATTTT. Translation: CASTLTSTSGSLSTDTQYF.